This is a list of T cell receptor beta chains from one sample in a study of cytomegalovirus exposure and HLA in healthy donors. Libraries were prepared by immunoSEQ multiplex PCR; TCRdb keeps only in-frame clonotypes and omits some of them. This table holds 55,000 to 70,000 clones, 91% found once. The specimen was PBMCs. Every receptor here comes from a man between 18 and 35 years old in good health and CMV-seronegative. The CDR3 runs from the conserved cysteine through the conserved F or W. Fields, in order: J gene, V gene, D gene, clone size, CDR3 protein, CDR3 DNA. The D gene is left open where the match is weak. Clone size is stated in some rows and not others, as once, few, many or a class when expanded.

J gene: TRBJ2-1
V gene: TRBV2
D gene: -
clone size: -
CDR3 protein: CASSIEYTRTGREQFF
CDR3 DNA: TGTGCCAGCAGCATTGAATATACCAGGACTGGGCGTGAGCAGTTCTTC

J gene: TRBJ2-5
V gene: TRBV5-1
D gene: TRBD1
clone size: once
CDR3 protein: CASSWDRERETQYF
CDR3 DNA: TGCGCCAGCAGCTGGGACAGGGAGAGGGAGACCCAGTACTTC

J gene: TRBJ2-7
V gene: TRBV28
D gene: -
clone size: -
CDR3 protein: CASSPLGGRGEQYF
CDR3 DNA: TGTGCCAGCAGTCCTTTGGGTGGGAGAGGCGAGCAGTACTTC

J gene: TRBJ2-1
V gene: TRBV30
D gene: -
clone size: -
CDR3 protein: CAWSRSEQFF
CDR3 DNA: TGTGCCTGGAGTAGGAGTGAGCAGTTCTTC

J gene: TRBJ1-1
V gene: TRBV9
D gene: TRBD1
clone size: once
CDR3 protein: CASSPSTGRNTEAFF
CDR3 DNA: TGTGCCAGCAGCCCATCGACAGGGAGGAACACTGAAGCTTTCTTT

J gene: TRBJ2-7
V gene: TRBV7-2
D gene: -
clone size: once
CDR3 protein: CASSLAFEQYF
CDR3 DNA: TGTGCCAGCAGCTTAGCCTTCGAGCAGTACTTC

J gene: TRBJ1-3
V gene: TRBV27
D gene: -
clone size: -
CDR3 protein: CASSLIWAPELGAPVSGNTIYF
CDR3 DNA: TGTGCCAGCAGTTTAATCTGGGCACCTGAATTGGGGGCGCCGGTCTCTGGAAACACCATATATTTT

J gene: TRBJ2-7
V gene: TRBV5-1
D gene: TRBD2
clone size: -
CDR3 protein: CASSFEREGEQYF
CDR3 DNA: TGCGCCAGCAGCTTCGAGCGGGAGGGCGAGCAGTACTTC

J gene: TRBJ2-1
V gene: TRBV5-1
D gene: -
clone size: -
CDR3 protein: CASSLGSRGPDEQFF
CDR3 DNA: TGCGCCAGCAGCTTGGGGTCTAGAGGTCCGGATGAGCAGTTCTTC

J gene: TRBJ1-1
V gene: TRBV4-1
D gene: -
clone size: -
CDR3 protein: CASSQGQGIGAEAFF
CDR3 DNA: TGCGCCAGCAGCCAAGGGCAGGGGATCGGAGCTGAAGCTTTCTTT

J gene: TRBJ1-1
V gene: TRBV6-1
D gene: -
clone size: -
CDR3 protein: CASRENTEAFF
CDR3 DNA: TGTGCCAGCCGGGAGAACACTGAAGCTTTCTTT

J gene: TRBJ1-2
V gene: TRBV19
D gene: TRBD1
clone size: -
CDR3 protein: CASTTGGGGYTF
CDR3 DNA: TGTGCCAGTACTACAGGGGGCGGCGGCTACACCTTC

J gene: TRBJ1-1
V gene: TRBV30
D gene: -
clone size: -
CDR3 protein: CAWRNRANTEAFF
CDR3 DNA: TGTGCCTGGAGAAACAGGGCAAACACTGAAGCTTTCTTT

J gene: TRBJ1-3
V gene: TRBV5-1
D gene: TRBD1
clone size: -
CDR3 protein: CASSLTGMSGNTIYF
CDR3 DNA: TGCGCCAGCAGCCTGACAGGGATGTCTGGAAACACCATATATTTT

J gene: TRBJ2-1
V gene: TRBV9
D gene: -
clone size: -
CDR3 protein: CASSAWGQINNEQFF
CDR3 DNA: TGTGCCAGCAGCGCATGGGGGCAGATAAACAATGAGCAGTTCTTC

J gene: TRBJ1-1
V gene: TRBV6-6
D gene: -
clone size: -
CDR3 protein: CASRPLGTSNTEAFF
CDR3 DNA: TGTGCCAGCAGACCCCTCGGGACATCGAACACTGAAGCTTTCTTT

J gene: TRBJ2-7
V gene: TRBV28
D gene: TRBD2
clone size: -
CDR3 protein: CASSIAGGPNEQYF
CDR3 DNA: TGTGCCAGCAGTATAGCGGGAGGGCCCAACGAGCAGTACTTC

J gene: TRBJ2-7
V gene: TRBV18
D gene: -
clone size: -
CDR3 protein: CASSDGLAYEQYF
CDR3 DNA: TGTGCCAGCTCAGATGGCCTCGCCTACGAGCAGTACTTC

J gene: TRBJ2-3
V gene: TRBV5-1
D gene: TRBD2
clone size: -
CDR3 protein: CASSYATSSTDTQYF
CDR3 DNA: TGCGCCAGCAGCTACGCGACTAGCAGCACAGATACGCAGTATTTT

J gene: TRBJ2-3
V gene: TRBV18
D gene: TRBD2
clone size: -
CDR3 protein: CASSQIRTSDTDTQYF
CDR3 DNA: TGTGCCAGCTCACAAATCCGGACTAGCGACACAGATACGCAGTATTTT

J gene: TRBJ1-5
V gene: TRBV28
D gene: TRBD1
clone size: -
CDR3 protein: CASSRDRGNQPQHF
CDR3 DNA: TGTGCCAGCAGTCGTGACAGGGGCAATCAGCCCCAGCATTTT

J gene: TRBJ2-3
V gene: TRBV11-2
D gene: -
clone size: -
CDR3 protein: CASSLRTLTDTQYF
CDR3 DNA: TGTGCCAGCAGCTTAAGGACTCTCACAGATACGCAGTATTTT

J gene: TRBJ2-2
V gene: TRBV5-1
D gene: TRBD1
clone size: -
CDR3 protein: CASSLVVKTGAGGELFF
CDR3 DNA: TGCGCCAGCAGCTTGGTCGTAAAAACAGGGGCAGGCGGGGAGCTGTTTTTT

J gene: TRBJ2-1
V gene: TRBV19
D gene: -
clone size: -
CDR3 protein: CASSPPWRTEQFF
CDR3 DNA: TGTGCCAGTAGTCCCCCCTGGCGGACAGAGCAGTTCTTC

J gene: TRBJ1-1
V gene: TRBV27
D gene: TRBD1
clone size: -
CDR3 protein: CASSGTTGQGNTEAFF
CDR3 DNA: TGTGCCAGCAGTGGGACTACGGGACAGGGGAACACTGAAGCTTTCTTT

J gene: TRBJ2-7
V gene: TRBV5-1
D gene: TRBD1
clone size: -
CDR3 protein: CASSFTPGQGYEQYF
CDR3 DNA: TGCGCCAGCAGCTTCACTCCGGGACAGGGATACGAGCAGTACTTC

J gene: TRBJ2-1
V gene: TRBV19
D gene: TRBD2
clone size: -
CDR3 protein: CASSLSGADNEQFF
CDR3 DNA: TGTGCCAGTAGTCTTAGCGGGGCTGACAATGAGCAGTTCTTC

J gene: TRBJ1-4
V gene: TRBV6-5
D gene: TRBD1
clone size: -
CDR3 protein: CASGRDRANEKLFF
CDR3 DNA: TGTGCCAGCGGCCGGGACAGGGCTAATGAAAAACTGTTTTTT

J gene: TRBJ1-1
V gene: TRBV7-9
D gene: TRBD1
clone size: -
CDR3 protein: CAGESGQPGRVAFF
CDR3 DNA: TGTGCCGGGGAATCGGGACAGCCGGGTAGGGTAGCTTTCTTT

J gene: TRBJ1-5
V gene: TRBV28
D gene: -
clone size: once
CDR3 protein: CASRGGNQPQHF
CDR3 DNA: TGTGCCAGCAGGGGGGGGAATCAGCCCCAGCATTTT

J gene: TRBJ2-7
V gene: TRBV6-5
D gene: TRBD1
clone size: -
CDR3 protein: CASSRDSLGEQYF
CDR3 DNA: TGTGCCAGCAGTCGGGACAGTTTAGGCGAGCAGTACTTC

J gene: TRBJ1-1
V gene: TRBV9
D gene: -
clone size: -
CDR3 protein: CASSEGTGDPEAFF
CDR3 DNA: TGTGCCAGCAGCGAAGGGACTGGGGATCCTGAAGCTTTCTTT

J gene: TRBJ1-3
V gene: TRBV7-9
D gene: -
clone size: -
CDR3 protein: CASSPDTYRPASGNTIYF
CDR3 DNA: TGTGCCAGCAGCCCCGACACGTACAGACCAGCCTCTGGAAACACCATATATTTT

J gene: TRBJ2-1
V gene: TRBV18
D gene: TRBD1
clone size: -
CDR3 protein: CASSPHTGGAYNEQFF
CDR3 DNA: TGTGCCAGCTCACCGCACACAGGGGGCGCATACAATGAGCAGTTCTTC

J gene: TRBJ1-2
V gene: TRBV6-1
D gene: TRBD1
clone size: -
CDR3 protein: CASSRLRGTNYGYTF
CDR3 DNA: TGTGCCAGCTCACGCCTCAGGGGGACTAACTATGGCTACACCTTC

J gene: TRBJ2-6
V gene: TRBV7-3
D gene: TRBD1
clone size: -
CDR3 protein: CASSLRDRGFSGANVLTF
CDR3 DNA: TGTGCCAGCAGCTTGCGGGACAGGGGATTTTCTGGGGCCAACGTCCTGACTTTC

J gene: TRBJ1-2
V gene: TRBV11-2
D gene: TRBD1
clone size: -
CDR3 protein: CASSSGQGYGYTF
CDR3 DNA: TGTGCCAGCAGCTCCGGACAGGGCTATGGCTACACCTTC

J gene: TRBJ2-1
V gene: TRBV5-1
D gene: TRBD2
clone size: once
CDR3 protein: CASSLSSGGYNEQFF
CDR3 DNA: TGCGCCAGCAGCTTGTCTAGCGGGGGATACAATGAGCAGTTCTTC

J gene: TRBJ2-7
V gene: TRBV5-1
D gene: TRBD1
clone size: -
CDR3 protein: CASSLGQGSEQYF
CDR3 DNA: TGCGCCAGCAGCTTGGGACAGGGATCCGAGCAGTACTTC

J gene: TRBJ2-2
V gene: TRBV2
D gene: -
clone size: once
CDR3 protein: CASIGDTGELFF
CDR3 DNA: TGTGCCAGCATAGGGGACACCGGGGAGCTGTTTTTT

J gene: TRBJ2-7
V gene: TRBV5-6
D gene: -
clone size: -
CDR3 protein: CASSLWASKRYEQYF
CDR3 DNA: TGTGCCAGCAGCTTGTGGGCTAGCAAGCGGTACGAGCAGTACTTC

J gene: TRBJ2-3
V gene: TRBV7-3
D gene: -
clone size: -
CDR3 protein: CASSLGGADTQYF
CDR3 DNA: TGTGCCAGCAGCTTAGGTGGGGCGGATACGCAGTATTTT

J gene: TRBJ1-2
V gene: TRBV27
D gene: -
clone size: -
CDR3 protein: CASSLSVSDYGYTF
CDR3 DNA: TGTGCCAGCAGTTTATCGGTCTCGGACTATGGCTACACCTTC

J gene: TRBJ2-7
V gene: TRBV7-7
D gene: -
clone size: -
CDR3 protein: CASSQGPSTYEQYF
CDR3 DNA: TGTGCTAGCAGCCAGGGCCCTAGTACCTACGAGCAGTACTTC

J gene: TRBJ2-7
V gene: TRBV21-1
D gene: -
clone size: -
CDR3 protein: CASSFNRALYEQYF
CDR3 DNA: TGTGCCAGCAGTTTTAACAGGGCCCTCTACGAGCAGTACTTC

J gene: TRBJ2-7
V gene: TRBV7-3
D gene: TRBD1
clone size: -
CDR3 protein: CARYPDRGPYEQYF
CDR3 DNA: TGTGCCAGGTATCCCGACAGGGGGCCTTACGAGCAGTACTTC

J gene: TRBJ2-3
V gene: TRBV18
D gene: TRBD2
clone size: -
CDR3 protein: CASSRGLAGTTDTQYF
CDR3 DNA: TGTGCCAGCTCAAGAGGACTAGCGGGAACTACAGATACGCAGTATTTT

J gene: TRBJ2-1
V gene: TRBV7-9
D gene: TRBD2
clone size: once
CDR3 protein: CASSLTSGYNEQFF
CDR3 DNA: TGTGCCAGCAGCTTAACTAGCGGATACAATGAGCAGTTCTTC

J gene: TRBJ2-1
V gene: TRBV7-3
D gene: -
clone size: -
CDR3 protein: CASSLTGGSYNEQFF
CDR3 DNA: TGTGCCAGCAGCTTAACCGGGGGCTCCTACAATGAGCAGTTCTTC

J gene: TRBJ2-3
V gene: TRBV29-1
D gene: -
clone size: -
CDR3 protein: CSAIYPGTDTQYF
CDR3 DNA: TGCAGCGCTATATACCCGGGGACAGATACGCAGTATTTT

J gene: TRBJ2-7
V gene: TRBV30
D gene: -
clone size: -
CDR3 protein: CAWSVSGEQYF
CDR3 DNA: TGTGCCTGGAGTGTTAGCGGCGAGCAGTACTTC

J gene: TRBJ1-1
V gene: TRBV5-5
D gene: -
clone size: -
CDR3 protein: CASSLGAGLTDTEAFF
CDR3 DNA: TGTGCCAGCAGCTTGGGGGCGGGTCTCACCGACACTGAAGCTTTCTTT

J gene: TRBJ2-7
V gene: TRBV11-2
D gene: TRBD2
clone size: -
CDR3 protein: CASSLPDRLAPSGEQYF
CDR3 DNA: TGTGCCAGCAGCTTACCCGACCGACTAGCCCCCTCCGGGGAGCAGTACTTC

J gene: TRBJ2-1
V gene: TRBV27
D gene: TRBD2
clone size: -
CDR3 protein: CASSGGTSRGHEQFF
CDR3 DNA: TGTGCCAGCAGTGGTGGGACTAGCAGGGGCCATGAGCAGTTCTTC

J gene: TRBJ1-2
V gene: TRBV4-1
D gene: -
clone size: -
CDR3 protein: CASSQENQAYGYTF
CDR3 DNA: TGCGCCAGCAGCCAAGAGAATCAGGCCTATGGCTACACCTTC

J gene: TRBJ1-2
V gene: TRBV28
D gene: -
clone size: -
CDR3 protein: CASSLYLQGQFYGYTF
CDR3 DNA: TGTGCCAGCAGTCTATATTTGCAGGGCCAGTTCTATGGCTACACCTTC

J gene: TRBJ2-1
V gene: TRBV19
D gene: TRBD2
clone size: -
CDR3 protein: CASSIPPGLAAINEQFF
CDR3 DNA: TGTGCCAGTAGTATTCCCCCCGGACTAGCGGCGATCAATGAGCAGTTCTTC

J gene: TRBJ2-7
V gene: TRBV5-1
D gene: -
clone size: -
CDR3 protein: CASSLAGFYEQYF
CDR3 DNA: TGCGCCAGCAGCTTGGCGGGTTTCTACGAGCAGTACTTC

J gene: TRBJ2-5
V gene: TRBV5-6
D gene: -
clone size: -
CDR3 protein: CASSFQRVGTQYF
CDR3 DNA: TGTGCCAGCAGCTTTCAGCGGGTGGGGACCCAGTACTTC